One T cell receptor (beta chain) is described in this entry. Antigen unknown. This entry comes from a study of blood T cells in healthy people across ages. Study results and caveats: Donor CMV status, an unknown factor, possibly confounded changes in expanded clonotypes.

Peripheral blood, 9.5 to 10 milliliters per donor, was collected. There are 17 residues in the CDR3. Germline V lookup: CDR1 ENHRY, CDR2 SYGVKD. V was clipped by 0 bases and J by 2 bases; unmatched bases: 5. Next came a second PCR, run for about 6 to 12 cycles, which used a sample-barcoded 5' primer along with a J-beta primer mix. MiXCR, applied by TCRdb to the 5' RACE reads, yields one record per CDR3 protein. In the table there are roughly 830,000 distinct CDR3 sequences, 62% of which are singletons. The receptor's source is a man aged 30-40 years in good health. The chain uses TRBV10-3 and TRBJ2-1; TRBD2 aligns across 9 bases. Input material: blood. The CDR3 coding sequence is TGTGCCATCAGTGAGTCGCCTAGCGGGGCCCCCTACAATGAGCAGTTCTTC. The encoded protein is CAISESPSGAPYNEQFF.